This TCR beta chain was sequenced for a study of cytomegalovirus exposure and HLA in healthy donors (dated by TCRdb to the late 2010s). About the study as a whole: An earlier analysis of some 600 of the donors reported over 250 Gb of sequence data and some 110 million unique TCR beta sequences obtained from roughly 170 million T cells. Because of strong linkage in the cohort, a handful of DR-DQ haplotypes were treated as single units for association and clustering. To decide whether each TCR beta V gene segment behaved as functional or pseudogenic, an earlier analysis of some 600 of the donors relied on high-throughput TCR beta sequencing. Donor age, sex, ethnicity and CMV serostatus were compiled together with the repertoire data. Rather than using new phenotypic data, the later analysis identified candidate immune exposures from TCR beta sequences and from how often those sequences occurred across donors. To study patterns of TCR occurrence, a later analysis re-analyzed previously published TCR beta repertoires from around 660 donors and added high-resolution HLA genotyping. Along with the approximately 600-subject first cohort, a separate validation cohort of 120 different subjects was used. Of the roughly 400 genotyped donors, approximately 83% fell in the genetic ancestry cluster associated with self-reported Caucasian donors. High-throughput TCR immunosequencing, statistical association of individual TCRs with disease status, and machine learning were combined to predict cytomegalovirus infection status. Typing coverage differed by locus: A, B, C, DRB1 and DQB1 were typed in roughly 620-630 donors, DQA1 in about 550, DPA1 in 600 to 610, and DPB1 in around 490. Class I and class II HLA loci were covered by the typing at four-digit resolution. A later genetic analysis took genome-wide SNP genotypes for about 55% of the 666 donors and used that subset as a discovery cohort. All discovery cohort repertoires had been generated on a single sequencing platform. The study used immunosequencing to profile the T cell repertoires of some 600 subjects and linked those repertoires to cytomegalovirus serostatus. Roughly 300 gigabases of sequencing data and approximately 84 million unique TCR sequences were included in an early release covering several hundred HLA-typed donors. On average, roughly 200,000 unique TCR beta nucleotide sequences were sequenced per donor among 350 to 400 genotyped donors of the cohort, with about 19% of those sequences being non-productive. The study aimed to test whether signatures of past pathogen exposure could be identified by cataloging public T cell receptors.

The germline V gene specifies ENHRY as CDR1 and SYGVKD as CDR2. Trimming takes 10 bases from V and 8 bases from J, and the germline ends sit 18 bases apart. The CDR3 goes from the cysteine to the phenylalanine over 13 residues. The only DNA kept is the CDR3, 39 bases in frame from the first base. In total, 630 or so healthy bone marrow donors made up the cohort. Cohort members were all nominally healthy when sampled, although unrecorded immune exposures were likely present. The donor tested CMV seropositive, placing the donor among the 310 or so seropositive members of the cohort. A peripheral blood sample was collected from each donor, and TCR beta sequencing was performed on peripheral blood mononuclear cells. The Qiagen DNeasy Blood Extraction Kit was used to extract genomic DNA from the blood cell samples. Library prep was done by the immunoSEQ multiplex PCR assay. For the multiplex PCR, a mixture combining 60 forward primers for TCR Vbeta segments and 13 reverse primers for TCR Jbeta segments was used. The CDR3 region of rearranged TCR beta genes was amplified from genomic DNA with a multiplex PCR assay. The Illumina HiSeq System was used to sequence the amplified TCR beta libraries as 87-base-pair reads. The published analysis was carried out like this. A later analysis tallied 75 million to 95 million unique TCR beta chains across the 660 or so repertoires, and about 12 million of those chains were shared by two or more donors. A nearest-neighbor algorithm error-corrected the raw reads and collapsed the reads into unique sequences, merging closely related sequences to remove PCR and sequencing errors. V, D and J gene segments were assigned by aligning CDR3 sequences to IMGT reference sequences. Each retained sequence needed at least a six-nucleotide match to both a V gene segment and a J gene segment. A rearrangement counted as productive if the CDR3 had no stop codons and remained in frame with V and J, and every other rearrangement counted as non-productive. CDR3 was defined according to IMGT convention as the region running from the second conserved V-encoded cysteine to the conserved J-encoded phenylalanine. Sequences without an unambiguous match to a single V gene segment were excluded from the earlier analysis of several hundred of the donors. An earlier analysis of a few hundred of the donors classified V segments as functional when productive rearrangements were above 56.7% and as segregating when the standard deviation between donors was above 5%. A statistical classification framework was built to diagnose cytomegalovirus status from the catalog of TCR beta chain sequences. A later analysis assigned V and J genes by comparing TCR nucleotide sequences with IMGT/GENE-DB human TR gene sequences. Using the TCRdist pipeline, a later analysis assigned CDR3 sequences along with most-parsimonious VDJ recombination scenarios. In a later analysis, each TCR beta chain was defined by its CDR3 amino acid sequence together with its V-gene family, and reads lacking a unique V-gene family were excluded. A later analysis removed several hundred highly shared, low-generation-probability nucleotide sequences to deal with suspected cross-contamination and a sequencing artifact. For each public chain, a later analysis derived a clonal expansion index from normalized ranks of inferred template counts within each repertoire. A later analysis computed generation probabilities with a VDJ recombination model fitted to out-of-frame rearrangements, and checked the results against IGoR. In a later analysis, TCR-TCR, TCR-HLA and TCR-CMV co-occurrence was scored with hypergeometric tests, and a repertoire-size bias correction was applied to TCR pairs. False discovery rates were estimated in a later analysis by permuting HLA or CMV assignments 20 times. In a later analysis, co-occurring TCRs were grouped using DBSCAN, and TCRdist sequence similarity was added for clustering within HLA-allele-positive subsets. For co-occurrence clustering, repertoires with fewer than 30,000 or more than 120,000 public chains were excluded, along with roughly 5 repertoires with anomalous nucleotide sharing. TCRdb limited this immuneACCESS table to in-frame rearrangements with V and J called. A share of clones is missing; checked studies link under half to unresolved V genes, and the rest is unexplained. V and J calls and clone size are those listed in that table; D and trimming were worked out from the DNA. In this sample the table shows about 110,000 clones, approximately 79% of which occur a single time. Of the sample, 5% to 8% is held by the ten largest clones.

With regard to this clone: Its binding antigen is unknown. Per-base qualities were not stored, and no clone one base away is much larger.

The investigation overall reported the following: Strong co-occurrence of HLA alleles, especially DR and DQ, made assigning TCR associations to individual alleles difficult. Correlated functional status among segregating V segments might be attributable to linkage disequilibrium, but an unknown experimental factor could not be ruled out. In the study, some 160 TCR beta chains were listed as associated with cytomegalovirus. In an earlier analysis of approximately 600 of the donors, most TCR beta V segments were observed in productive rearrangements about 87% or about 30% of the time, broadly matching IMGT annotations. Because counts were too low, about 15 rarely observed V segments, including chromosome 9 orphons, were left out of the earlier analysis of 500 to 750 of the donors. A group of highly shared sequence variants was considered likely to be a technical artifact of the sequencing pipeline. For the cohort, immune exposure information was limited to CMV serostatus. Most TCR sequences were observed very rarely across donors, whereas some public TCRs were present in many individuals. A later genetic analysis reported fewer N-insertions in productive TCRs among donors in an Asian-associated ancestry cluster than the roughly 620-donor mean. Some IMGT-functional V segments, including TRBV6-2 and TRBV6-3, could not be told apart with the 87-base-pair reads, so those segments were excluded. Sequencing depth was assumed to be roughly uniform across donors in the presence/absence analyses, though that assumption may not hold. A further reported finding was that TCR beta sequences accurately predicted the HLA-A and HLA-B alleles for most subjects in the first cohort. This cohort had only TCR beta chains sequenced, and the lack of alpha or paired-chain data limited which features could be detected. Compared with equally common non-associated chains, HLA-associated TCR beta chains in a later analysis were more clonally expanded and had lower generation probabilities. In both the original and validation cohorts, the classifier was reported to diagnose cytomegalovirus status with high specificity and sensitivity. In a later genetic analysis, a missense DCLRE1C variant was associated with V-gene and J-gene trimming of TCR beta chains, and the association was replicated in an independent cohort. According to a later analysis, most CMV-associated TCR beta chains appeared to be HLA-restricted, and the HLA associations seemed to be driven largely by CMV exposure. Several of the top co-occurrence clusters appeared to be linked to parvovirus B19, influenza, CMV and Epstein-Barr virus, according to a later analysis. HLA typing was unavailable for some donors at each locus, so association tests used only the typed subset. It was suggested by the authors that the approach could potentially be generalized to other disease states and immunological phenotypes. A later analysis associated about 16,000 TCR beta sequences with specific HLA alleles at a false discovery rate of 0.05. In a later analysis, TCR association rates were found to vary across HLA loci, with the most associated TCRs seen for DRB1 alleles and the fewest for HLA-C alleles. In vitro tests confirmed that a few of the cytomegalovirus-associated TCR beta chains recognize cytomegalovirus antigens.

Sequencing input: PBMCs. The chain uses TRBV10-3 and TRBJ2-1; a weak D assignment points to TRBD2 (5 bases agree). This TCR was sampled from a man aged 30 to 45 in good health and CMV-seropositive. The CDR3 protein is CATGSRGSDEQFF. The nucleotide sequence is TGTGCCACCGGGTCTCGGGGATCCGATGAGCAGTTCTTC.